This entry features one T cell receptor (beta chain) sequence. The germline gives CDR1 MNHNS, CDR2 SASEGT. The CDR3 contains 13 residues. V lost 5 bases to trimming and J lost 2 bases, with 9 bases between them. This record comes from a study of OX40 agonist ivuxolimab in advanced cancers. The cohort excluded patients with autoimmune disease history or systemic immunosuppression. Here immunoSEQ multiplex PCR was the method, and the copy in TCRdb shows in-frame clones only, minus some. The sample comprises fewer than 90,000 clones, 65% to 85% of which are singletons, and approximately 1% rests with the top ten.

The specimen comprised CD4+ or CD8+ T cells sorted from blood, sampled in a trial of the OX40 agonist ivuxolimab. The TCR sequence derives from an adult with an advanced solid tumor such as melanoma, head and neck, liver or kidney cancer. This sequence joins TRBV6-1 and TRBJ1-2; TRBD1 might be the D (5 bases). The DNA for the CDR3 is TGTGCCAGCAGTAGACAGTCCAACTATGGCTACACCTTC. Translating it yields CASSRQSNYGYTF.